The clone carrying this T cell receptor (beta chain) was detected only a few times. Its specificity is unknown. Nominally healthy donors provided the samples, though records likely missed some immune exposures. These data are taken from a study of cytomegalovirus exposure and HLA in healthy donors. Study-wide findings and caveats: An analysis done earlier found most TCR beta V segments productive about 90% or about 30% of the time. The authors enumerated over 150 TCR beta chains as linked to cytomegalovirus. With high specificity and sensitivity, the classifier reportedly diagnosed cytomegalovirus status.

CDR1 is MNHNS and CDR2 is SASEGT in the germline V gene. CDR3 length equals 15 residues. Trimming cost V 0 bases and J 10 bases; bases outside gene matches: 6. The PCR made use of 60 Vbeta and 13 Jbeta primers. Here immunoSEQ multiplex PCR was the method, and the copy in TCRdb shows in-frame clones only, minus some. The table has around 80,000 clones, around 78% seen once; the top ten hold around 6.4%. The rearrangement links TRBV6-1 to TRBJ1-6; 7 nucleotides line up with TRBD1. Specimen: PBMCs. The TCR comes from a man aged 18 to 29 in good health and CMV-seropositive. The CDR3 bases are TGTGCCAGCAGTGAAGCCCCGGGACAGAACTCACCCCTCCACTTT. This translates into CASSEAPGQNSPLHF.